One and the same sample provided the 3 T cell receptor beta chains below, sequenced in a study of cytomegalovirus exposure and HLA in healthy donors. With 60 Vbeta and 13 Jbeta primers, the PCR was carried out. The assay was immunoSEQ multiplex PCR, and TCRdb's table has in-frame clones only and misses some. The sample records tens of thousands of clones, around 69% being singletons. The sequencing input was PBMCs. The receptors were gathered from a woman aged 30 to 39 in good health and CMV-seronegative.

The CDR3 region has the DNA TGTGCTAGTGGGGAAAGCGGAGGCACAGATACGCAGTATTTT. Protein sequence: CASGESGGTDTQYF. The gene calls are TRBV12-5 and TRBJ2-3; tentative D call: TRBD2 (5 bases). V lost 6 bases and J lost 1, with 11 bases in between. The CDR3 has 14 residues. Germline V gene data show CDR1 as LGHNT and CDR2 as FRNRAP.

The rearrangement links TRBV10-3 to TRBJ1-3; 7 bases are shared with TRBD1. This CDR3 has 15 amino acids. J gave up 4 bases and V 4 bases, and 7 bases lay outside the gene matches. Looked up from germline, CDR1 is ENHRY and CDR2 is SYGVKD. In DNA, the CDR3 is TGTGCCATCAGTGGAGAGACAGGGCTCGGAAACACCATATATTTT. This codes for CAISGETGLGNTIYF.

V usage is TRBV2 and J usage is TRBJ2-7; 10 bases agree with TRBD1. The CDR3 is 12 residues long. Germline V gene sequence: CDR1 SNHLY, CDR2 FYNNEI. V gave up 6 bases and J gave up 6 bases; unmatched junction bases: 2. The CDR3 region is CASRDRGPEQYF. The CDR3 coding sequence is TGTGCCAGCAGAGACAGGGGGCCCGAGCAGTACTTC.